The rows below give T cell receptor beta chains drawn from one sample of a study of cytomegalovirus exposure and HLA in healthy donors. Generated by immunoSEQ multiplex PCR, the TCRdb table keeps only in-frame clones and is missing some. The sample shows about 130,000 clones, roughly 83% of them seen only once. Sequencing input: PBMCs. These receptors all come from a girl aged 2-15 years in good health and CMV-seronegative. Both conserved end residues are part of each CDR3. D genes are given only for firm matches. Clone size is shown for a subset of rows, as once, few, many or a class of expanded clone.

cdr3_aa cdr3_nt v_call d_call clone_size j_call
CASSQGPTYSSYNSPLHF TGCGCCAGCAGCCAAGGTCCAACTTACAGCTCCTATAATTCACCCCTCCACTTT TRBV4-1 NA NA TRBJ1-6
CASTKGDSSYEQYF TGCGCCAGCACCAAGGGGGACAGCTCCTACGAGCAGTACTTC TRBV10-2 TRBD1 few TRBJ2-7
CASSEIGGRGKDTQYF TGTGCCAGCAGTGAAATTGGCGGGAGGGGGAAAGATACGCAGTATTTT TRBV25-1 TRBD2 few TRBJ2-3
CASSTGLAGGHGELFF TGTGCCAGTAGTACGGGGTTAGCGGGAGGTCACGGGGAGCTGTTTTTT TRBV19 TRBD2 NA TRBJ2-2
CASSQDYRRGQPQHF TGCGCCAGCAGCCAAGATTATAGGAGGGGACAGCCCCAGCATTTT TRBV4-3 NA NA TRBJ1-5
CASSKTGGSYEQYF TGTGCCAGCTCAAAGACAGGGGGTTCCTACGAGCAGTACTTC TRBV18 TRBD1 NA TRBJ2-7
CASNRVGETQYF TGTGCCAGTAACAGGGTAGGGGAGACCCAGTACTTC TRBV19 NA NA TRBJ2-5
CASSLARDNHISYNEQFF TGTGCCAGCAGCTTAGCGAGGGACAACCATATCTCCTACAATGAGCAGTTCTTC TRBV7-9 NA NA TRBJ2-1
CASSLRGAGTYEQYF TGTGCCAGCAGCTTGCGGGGAGCTGGGACCTACGAGCAGTACTTC TRBV5-4 NA NA TRBJ2-7
CASSFLGQGNEQYF TGTGCCAGCAGTTTTTTGGGACAGGGAAACGAGCAGTACTTC TRBV28 TRBD1 NA TRBJ2-7
CASSQETSGSYEQYF TGCGCCAGCAGCCAAGAGACTAGCGGGAGCTACGAGCAGTACTTC TRBV4-1 TRBD2 few TRBJ2-7
CAVTGGQNTEAFF TGTGCCGTCACAGGGGGCCAGAACACTGAAGCTTTCTTT TRBV6-6 TRBD1 many TRBJ1-1
CASSGSGVGGYTF TGTGCCAGCAGCGGATCAGGGGTGGGTGGCTACACCTTC TRBV9 NA NA TRBJ1-2
CAWSVTEDTPLHF TGTGCCTGGAGTGTTACCGAGGATACACCCCTCCACTTT TRBV30 NA NA TRBJ1-6
CASSLGVGTGPEKLFF TGTGCTAGCAGCTTAGGAGTTGGGACAGGGCCTGAAAAACTGTTTTTT TRBV7-7 TRBD1 NA TRBJ1-4
CASSSTTQGGEFF TGTGCCAGCAGCTCAACGACCCAGGGGGGAGAGTTCTTC TRBV7-8 NA NA TRBJ2-1
CASSEGAGYHEQFF TGTGCCAGCAGTGAAGGGGCCGGCTACCATGAGCAGTTCTTC TRBV25-1 NA NA TRBJ2-1
CASSGTPGSAPYEQYF TGTGCCAGCAGCGGTACCCCCGGGAGCGCTCCCTACGAGCAGTACTTC TRBV25-1 NA NA TRBJ2-7
CASSYRVMNTEAFF TGTGCCAGCAGCTATCGGGTTATGAACACTGAAGCTTTCTTT TRBV11-2 NA NA TRBJ1-1
CASSEQGDSGELFF TGTGCCAGCAGTGAACAGGGGGATTCCGGGGAGCTGTTTTTT TRBV25-1 TRBD1 few TRBJ2-2
CARVAGRIAFF TGTGCCAGGGTGGCAGGGCGGATAGCTTTCTTT TRBV21-1 NA NA TRBJ1-1
CASSSDREPQYF TGTGCCAGCAGTTCCGACAGGGAGCCTCAGTACTTC TRBV6-5 TRBD1 once TRBJ2-7
CASSLLAGGPREQYF TGTGCCAGCAGTCTCCTAGCGGGGGGGCCCAGGGAGCAGTACTTC TRBV25-1 TRBD2 NA TRBJ2-7
CASSVGAVSYEQYF TGTGCCAGCAGCGTCGGAGCGGTCTCCTACGAGCAGTACTTC TRBV9 NA few TRBJ2-7
CASSLILGQGNYEQYF TGTGCCAGCAGTTTGATCCTCGGACAGGGGAATTACGAGCAGTACTTC TRBV28 TRBD1 once TRBJ2-7
CASSYTRGGEKLFF TGCGCCAGCAGTTACACCAGGGGTGGTGAAAAACTGTTTTTT TRBV6-5 NA NA TRBJ1-4
CASSIRSGTAADTQYF TGTGCCAGTAGTATACGATCAGGGACTGCCGCGGATACGCAGTATTTT TRBV19 NA NA TRBJ2-3
CASMRSTGELFF TGTGCCAGCATGAGGTCCACCGGGGAGCTGTTTTTT TRBV2 NA few TRBJ2-2
CASSLEGILGRGTQYF TGTGCCAGCAGCTTAGAAGGGATTCTAGGAAGGGGGACCCAGTACTTC TRBV7-6 NA once TRBJ2-5
CASSHRSPRFSEQYF TGTGCCAGCAGTCACAGGAGCCCCCGCTTTAGCGAGCAGTACTTC TRBV27 NA NA TRBJ2-7